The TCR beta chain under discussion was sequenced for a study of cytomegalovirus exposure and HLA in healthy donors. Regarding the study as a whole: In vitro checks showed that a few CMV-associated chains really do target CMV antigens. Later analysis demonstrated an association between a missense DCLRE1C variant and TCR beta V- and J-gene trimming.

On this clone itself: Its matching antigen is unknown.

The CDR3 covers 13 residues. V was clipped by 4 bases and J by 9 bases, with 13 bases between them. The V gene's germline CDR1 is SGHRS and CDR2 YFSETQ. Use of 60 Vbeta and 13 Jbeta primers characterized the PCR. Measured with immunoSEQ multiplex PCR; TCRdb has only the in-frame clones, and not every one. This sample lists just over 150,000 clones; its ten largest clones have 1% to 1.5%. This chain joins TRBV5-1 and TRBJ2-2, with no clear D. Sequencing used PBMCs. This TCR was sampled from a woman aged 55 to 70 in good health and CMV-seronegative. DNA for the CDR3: TGCGCCAGCAGCCCGGGTGGCGGCCGGGAGCTGTTTTTT. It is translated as CASSPGGGRELFF.